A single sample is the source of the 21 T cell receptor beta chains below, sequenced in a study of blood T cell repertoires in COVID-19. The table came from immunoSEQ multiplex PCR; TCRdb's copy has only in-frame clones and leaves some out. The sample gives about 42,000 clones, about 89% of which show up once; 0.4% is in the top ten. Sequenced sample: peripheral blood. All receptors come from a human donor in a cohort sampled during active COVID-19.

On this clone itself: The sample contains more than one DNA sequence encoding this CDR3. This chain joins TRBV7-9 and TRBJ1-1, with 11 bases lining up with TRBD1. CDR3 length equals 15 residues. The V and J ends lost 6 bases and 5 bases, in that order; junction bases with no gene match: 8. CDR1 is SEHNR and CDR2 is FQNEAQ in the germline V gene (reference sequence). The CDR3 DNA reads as TGTGCCAGCAGTGCCCGGGACAGGGGGTATACTGAAGCTTTCTTT. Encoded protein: CASSARDRGYTEAFF.

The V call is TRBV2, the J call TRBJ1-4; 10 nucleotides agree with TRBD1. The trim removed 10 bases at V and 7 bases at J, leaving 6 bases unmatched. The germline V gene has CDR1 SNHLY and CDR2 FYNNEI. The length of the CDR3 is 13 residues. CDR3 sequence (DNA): TGTGCCACTAGGACAGGGGGTTTTGAAAAACTGTTTTTT. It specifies CATRTGGFEKLFF.

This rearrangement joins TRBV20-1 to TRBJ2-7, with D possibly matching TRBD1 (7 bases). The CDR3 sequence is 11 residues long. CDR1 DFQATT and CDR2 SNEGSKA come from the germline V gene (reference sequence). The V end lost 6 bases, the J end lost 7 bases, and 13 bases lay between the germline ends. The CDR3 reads CSARDSGEQYF. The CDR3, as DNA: TGCAGTGCGAGGGACAGCGGGGAGCAGTACTTC.

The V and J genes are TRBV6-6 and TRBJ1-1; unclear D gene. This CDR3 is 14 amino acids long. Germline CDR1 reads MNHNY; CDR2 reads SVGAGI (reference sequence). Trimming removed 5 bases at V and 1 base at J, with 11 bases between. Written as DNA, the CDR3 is TGTGCCAGCAGTCCCCTCGAGGGGAACACTGAAGCTTTCTTT. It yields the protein CASSPLEGNTEAFF.

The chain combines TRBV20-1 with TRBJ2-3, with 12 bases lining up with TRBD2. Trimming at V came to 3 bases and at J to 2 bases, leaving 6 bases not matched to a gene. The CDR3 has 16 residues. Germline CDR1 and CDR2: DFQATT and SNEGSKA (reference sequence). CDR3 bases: TGCAGTGCTAGTTCGACTAGCGGGGGTTTCACAGATACGCAGTATTTT. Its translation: CSASSTSGGFTDTQYF.

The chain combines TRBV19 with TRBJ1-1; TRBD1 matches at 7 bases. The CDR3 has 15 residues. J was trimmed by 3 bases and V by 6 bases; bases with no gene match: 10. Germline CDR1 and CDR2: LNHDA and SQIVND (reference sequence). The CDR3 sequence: CASSRTGDSYTEAFF. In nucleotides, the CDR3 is TGTGCCAGTAGCCGTACAGGGGACAGTTACACTGAAGCTTTCTTT.

The CDR3 DNA reads TGCGCCAGCAGCGAGGACAGGGGCTTAAGTGGCTACACCTTC. It is translated as CASSEDRGLSGYTF. V and J are TRBV5-1 and TRBJ1-2; 9 nucleotides match TRBD1. The CDR3 runs to 14 residues. Germline V gives CDR1 SGHRS, CDR2 YFSETQ. J lost 7 bases, V lost 4 bases, and 8 bases had no gene match.

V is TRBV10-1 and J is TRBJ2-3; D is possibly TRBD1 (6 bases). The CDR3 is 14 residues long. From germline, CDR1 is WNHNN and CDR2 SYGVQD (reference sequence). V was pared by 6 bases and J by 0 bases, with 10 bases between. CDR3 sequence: CASSRDTSTDTQYF. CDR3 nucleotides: TGCGCCAGCAGCAGGGACACCAGCACAGATACGCAGTATTTT.

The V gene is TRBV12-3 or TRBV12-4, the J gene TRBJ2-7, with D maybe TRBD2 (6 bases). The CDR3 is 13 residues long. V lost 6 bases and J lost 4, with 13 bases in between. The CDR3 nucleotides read TGTGCCAGCAGGGGACCTCGGGGGTACGAGCAGTACTTC. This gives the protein CASRGPRGYEQYF.

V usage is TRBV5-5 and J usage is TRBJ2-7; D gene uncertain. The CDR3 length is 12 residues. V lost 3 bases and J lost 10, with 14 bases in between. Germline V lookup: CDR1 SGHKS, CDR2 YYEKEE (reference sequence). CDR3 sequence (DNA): TGTGCCAGCAGCTCAAGTGGTCCGGTCCAGTACTTC. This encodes CASSSSGPVQYF.

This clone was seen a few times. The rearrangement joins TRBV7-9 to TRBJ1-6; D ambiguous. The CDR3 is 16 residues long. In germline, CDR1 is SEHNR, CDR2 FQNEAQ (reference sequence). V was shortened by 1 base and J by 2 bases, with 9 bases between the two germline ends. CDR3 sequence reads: CASSLETATYNSPLHF. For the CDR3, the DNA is TGTGCCAGCAGCTTAGAAACAGCTACCTATAATTCACCCCTCCACTTT.

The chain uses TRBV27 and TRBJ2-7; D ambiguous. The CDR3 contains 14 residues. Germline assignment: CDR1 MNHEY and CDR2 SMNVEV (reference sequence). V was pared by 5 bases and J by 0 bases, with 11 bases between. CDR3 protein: CASSATESSYEQYF. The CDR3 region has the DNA TGTGCCAGCAGTGCGACGGAGAGCTCCTACGAGCAGTACTTC.

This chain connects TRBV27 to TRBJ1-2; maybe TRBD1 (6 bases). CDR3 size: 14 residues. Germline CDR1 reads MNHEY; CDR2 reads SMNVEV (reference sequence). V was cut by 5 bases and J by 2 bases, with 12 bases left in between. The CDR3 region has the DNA TGTGCCAGCAGTCCGGGACATTTAAACTATGGCTACACCTTC. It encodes CASSPGHLNYGYTF.

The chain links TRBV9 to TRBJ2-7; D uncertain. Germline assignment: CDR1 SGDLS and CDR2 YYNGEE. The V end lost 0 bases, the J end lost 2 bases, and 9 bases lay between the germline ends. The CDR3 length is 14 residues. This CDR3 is CASSVDAGPYEQYF. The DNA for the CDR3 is TGTGCCAGCAGCGTAGACGCAGGCCCCTACGAGCAGTACTTC.

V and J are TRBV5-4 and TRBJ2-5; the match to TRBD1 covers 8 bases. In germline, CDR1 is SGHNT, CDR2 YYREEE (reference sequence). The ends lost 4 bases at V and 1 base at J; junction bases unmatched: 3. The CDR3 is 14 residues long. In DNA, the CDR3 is TGTGCCAGCAGCCAAACAGGGGGCCAAGAGACCCAGTACTTC. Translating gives CASSQTGGQETQYF.

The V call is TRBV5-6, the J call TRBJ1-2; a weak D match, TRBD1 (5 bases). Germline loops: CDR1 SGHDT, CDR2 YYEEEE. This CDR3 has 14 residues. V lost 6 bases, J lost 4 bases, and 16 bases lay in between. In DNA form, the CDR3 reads TGTGCCAGCAACAAGGGGTACCCTAGCTATGGCTACACCTTC. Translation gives CASNKGYPSYGYTF.

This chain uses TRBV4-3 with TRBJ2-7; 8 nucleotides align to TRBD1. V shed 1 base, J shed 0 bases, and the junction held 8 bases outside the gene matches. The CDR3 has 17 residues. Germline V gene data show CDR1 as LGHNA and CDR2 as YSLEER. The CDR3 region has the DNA TGCGCCAGCAGCCAAGTTTTGGTTCAGGGGGCCTCCTACGAGCAGTACTTC. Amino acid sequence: CASSQVLVQGASYEQYF.

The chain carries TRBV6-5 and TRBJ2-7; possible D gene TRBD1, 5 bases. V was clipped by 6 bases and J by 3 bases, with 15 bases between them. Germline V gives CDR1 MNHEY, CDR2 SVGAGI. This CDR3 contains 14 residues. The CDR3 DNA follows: TGTGCCAGCAGGGGTTTGGGGCTTATCTACGAGCAGTACTTC. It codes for CASRGLGLIYEQYF.

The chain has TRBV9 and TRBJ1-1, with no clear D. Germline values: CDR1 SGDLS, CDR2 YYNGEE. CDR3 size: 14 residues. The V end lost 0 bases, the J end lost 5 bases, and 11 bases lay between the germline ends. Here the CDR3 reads CASSVAAGGTEAFF. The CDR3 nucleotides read TGTGCCAGCAGCGTAGCAGCCGGAGGGACTGAAGCTTTCTTT.

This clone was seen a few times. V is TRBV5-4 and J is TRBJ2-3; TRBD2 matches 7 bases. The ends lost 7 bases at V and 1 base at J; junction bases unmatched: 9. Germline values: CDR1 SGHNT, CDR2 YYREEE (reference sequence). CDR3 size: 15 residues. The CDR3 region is CASAGDYGGTDTQYF. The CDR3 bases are TGTGCCAGCGCGGGGGATTACGGGGGCACAGATACGCAGTATTTT.

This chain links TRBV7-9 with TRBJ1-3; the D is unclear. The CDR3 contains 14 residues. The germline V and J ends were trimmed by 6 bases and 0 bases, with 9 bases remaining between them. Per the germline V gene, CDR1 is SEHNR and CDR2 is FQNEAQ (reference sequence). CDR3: CASSPRYSGNTIYF. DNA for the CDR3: TGTGCCAGCAGTCCCAGATACTCTGGAAACACCATATATTTT. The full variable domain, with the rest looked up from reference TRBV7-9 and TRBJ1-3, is DTGVSQNPRHKITKRGQNVTFRCDPISEHNRLYWYRQTLGQGPEFLTYFQNEAQLEKSRLLSDRFSAERPKGSFSTLEIQRTEQGDSAMYLCASSPRYSGNTIYFGEGSWLTVV.